This paragraph covers one T cell receptor beta chain sequence. How the authors handled the data: Nucleated cell counts were estimated from reference gene primer amplification. Sequencing used immunoSEQ multiplex PCR; TCRdb keeps in-frame clones, though not all of them. The V and J calls and clone size come from that table; D and trimming were worked out from the DNA. The table shows roughly 100,000 clones, with about 80% occurring only once. This specimen belongs to a study of blood T cell repertoires in COVID-19. Overall study: COVID-19 samples collected from the United States, Italy and Spain covered acute and convalescent phases. Sources were T cells, B-cell-depleted T cells, or PBMCs; the material itself was cDNA or gDNA.

The receptor's source is a woman of 80 years or more with active or convalescent COVID-19. Input material: peripheral blood.

The CDR3 DNA reads as TGTGCCAGCAGCCTCGGACTAGACACAGATACGCAGTATTTT. Translating it yields CASSLGLDTDTQYF. The chain joins TRBV5-4 to TRBJ2-3, with 7 bases identical to TRBD2. J was trimmed by 2 bases and V by 4 bases; bases with no gene match: 4. The CDR3 covers 14 residues. Germline loops: CDR1 SGHNT, CDR2 YYREEE (reference sequence).